This T cell receptor beta chain originates from a study of blood T cell repertoires in COVID-19. Study-wide background: The United States, Italy and Spain provided the acute and convalescent COVID-19 samples. Sample material is recorded as cDNA or gDNA derived from T cells, B-cell-depleted T cells, or PBMCs.

The germline gives CDR1 LNHDA, CDR2 SQIVND (reference sequence). The CDR3 contains 16 residues. With regard to this clone: A read error may account for a junction end that differs from germline.

Under the authors' procedure: By means of reference gene primer amplification, nucleated cell counts were estimated. Sequenced by immunoSEQ multiplex PCR; TCRdb stores in-frame clones only, minus some. The D gene and trimming were derived from the DNA, and the V and J assignments and clone size from that table. The sample lists some 140,000 clones, roughly 79% occurring once. The receptor was derived from an elderly man with acute or convalescent COVID-19. The genes are TRBV19 and TRBJ2-2; maybe TRBD1 (6 bases). Sequenced input: peripheral blood. CDR3 amino acids: CASSPRQAAKTGELFF. DNA of the CDR3: TGTGCCAGTAGTCCCCGACAGGCCGCGAAAACCGGGGAGCTGTTTTTT.